This T cell receptor (beta chain) was identified during a study of shared clonotypes between healthy human individuals. The assay was carried out at the deep level. Using immunoSEQ multiplex PCR, the repertoire was profiled, and TCRdb retains in-frame clones only, with some absent. The table has some 2,500,000 clones, 85% to 95% seen once. In regard to this clone: No antigen is known for it.

Trimming removed 0 bases from V and 6 bases from J, with 11 bases in between. Germline CDR1 and CDR2: LGHNT and FRNRAP. This CDR3 is built from 15 residues. Study-level points and caveats: Estimated clonotype richness was generally higher in naive than memory subsets.

Sequencing was performed on naive CD4+ T cells from PBMCs. Subset described: CD45RA+ positively selected. V and J are TRBV12-5 and TRBJ2-2; D is unresolved. The sequence was obtained from a young man in good health. Some clones in this sample may be carry-over from other donors' samples. The CDR3 loop reads CASGLVHGEAGELFF. CDR3 bases: TGTGCTAGTGGTTTGGTACACGGAGAGGCCGGGGAGCTGTTTTTT.